A single sample is the source of the 21 T cell receptor beta chains below, sequenced in a study of blood T cell repertoires in COVID-19. Clones were read by immunoSEQ multiplex PCR, and TCRdb kept only the in-frame ones, dropping some. The table has approximately 270,000 clones, roughly nine tenths seen once. Sequencing was performed on peripheral blood. The origin of the receptors is a man aged 18-30 years with active or convalescent COVID-19.

The chain combines TRBV19 with TRBJ2-2; 7 positions agree with TRBD1. The CDR3 consists of 16 residues. V lost 6 bases and J lost 3; bases outside the gene matches: 10. Germline assignment: CDR1 LNHDA and CDR2 SQIVND (reference sequence). CDR3 DNA sequence: TGTGCCAGTAGGATCCTCCCCGGGACAGACACCGGGGAGCTGTTTTTT. It is translated as CASRILPGTDTGELFF.

There are a few counts of this clone. This chain joins TRBV7-8 and TRBJ1-4; D not resolved. This CDR3 is 12 amino acids long. V dropped 3 bases and J dropped 7 bases, with 6 bases sitting between them. The germline gives CDR1 SGHVS, CDR2 FQNEAQ. CDR3 sequence (DNA): TGTGCCAGCAGCTTTTACGGTGAAAAACTGTTTTTT. Translated: CASSFYGEKLFF.

The chain recombines TRBV30 with TRBJ2-1; 7 bases align to TRBD1. Germline CDR1 and CDR2: GTSNPN and SVGIG (reference sequence). The ends lost 3 bases at V and 11 bases at J; junction bases unmatched: 10. This CDR3 region has 13 residues. CDR3 protein: CAWSLHGTEKQFF. As DNA, the CDR3 is TGTGCCTGGAGCCTACATGGGACAGAGAAGCAGTTCTTC. The full variable domain, rest sourced from reference TRBV30 and TRBJ2-1, is SQTIHQWPATLVQPVGSPLSLECTVEGTSNPNLYWYRQAAGRGLQLLFYSVGIGQISSEVPQNLSASRPQDRQFILSSKKLLLSDSGFYLCAWSLHGTEKQFFGPGTRLTVL.

This chain uses TRBV7-3 with TRBJ2-5; D possibly corresponds to TRBD1 (6 bases). Germline CDR1 SGHTA, CDR2 FQGTGA. The CDR3 is 13 amino acids. V shed 5 bases and J shed 5 bases, with 12 bases lying between them. For the CDR3, the DNA is TGTGCCAGCAGCCCTGGGGGCGTGGAGACCCAGTACTTC. Translated, it gives CASSPGGVETQYF.

V is TRBV7-8 and J is TRBJ1-5; D unclear. The CDR3 runs 15 residues. Trimming took off 3 bases at V and 1 base at J, with 10 bases between the two ends. Germline lookup yields CDR1 SGHVS and CDR2 FQNEAQ. The CDR3 DNA reads as TGTGCCAGCAGCTTTCACAGATCCAGCAATCAGCCCCAGCATTTT. Translated: CASSFHRSSNQPQHF.

The rearrangement joins TRBV9 to TRBJ2-7, with 10 positions matching TRBD1. Germline trimming cut 2 bases from V and 6 bases from J; bases unmatched to any gene: 8. Per the germline V gene, CDR1 is SGDLS and CDR2 is YYNGEE. The CDR3 is 15 residues long. DNA of the CDR3: TGTGCCAGCAGCGTCGGAGGGACAGGGGAGGGCGAGCAGTACTTC. Its translation: CASSVGGTGEGEQYF. Variable domain in full (rest from reference TRBV9 and TRBJ2-7): DSGVTQTPKHLITATGQRVTLRCSPRSGDLSVYWYQQSLDQGLQFLIQYYNGEERAKGNILERFSAQQFPDLHSELNLSSLELGDSALYFCASSVGGTGEGEQYFGPGTRLTVT.

Here the CDR3 DNA reads TGTGCCAGCAGCTACAGCAATGAGCAGTTCTTC. Protein sequence: CASSYSNEQFF. The chain couples TRBV11-2 to TRBJ2-1; D unclear. Germline CDR1 is SGHAT and CDR2 is FQNNGV. V lost 4 bases and J 6 bases, leaving 4 bases between the germline ends. The CDR3 contains 11 residues.

This clone was picked up one time. This chain links TRBV28 with TRBJ1-3; D gene unclear. Deletions cut 1 base from V and 4 bases from J, with 11 bases between. Germline-derived CDR1 and CDR2 are MDHEN and SYDVKM. CDR3 length: 15 residues. The CDR3 loop is CASSLLASRGNTIYF. The CDR3 DNA reads as TGTGCCAGCAGTTTATTGGCCTCAAGAGGAAACACCATATATTTT.

The V and J genes are TRBV4-3 and TRBJ2-1; 13 nucleotides align to TRBD2. With V trimmed by 1 base and J by 0 bases, 0 bases remained unmatched. The CDR3 contains 17 residues. The germline V gene has CDR1 LGHNA and CDR2 YSLEER. The CDR3 sequence: CASSQGLAGGSYNEQFF. CDR3 nucleotides: TGCGCCAGCAGCCAAGGACTAGCGGGGGGCTCCTACAATGAGCAGTTCTTC.

The chain couples TRBV14 to TRBJ1-1, with 7 bases aligning to TRBD1. CDR3 length equals 17 residues. Looked up from germline, CDR1 is SGHDN and CDR2 is FVKESK. The V gene end was trimmed by 5 bases and the J gene end by 0 bases; junction bases not matched to a gene: 12. The CDR3: CASSNMRGGTVNTEAFF. The CDR3 DNA reads TGTGCCAGCAGCAACATGAGAGGGGGGACAGTGAACACTGAAGCTTTCTTT.

On this clone itself: Other DNA variants within this sample encode the same CDR3. The chain employs TRBV27 and TRBJ1-1; no clear D. The CDR3 runs to 14 residues. Germline lookup yields CDR1 MNHEY and CDR2 SMNVEV (reference sequence). The V gene lost 1 base and the J gene lost 2 bases, with 8 bases spanning the gap. The CDR3 DNA reads TGTGCCAGCAGTTTATTAGCAGCTAACACTGAAGCTTTCTTT. It specifies CASSLLAANTEAFF.

The chain links TRBV4-3 to TRBJ1-5; D not certain. The germline V gene has CDR1 LGHNA and CDR2 YSLEER. There are 13 residues in the CDR3. Deletions cut 6 bases from V and 4 bases from J, with 10 bases between. The CDR3 DNA follows: TGCGCCAGCAGTCTTGGACTGAATCAGCCCCAGCATTTT. As protein: CASSLGLNQPQHF.

The J gene is TRBJ2-3, the V gene TRBV4-2, with 9 bases identical to TRBD2. This CDR3 is built from 16 residues. The V gene's germline CDR1 is LGHNA and CDR2 YNFKEQ. The ends lost 1 base at V and 1 base at J; junction bases unmatched: 3. In DNA, the CDR3 is TGTGCCAGCAGCCAAGTCGGGACTAGCCGCACAGATACGCAGTATTTT. Its protein is CASSQVGTSRTDTQYF.

The V and J genes are TRBV18 and TRBJ2-3; 7 nucleotides line up with TRBD1. V lost 0 bases, J lost 9 bases, and 12 bases stayed unmatched. The CDR3 consists of 16 residues. Germline CDR1 and CDR2: KGHSH and LQKENI. CDR3 residues: CASSPPNRVGQITQYF. As DNA, the CDR3 is TGTGCCAGCTCACCACCTAACAGGGTGGGACAGATAACGCAGTATTTT.

The J gene is TRBJ1-6, the V gene TRBV5-6; TRBD1 matches at 7 bases. The V gene's germline CDR1 is SGHDT and CDR2 YYEEEE. The CDR3 is 17 residues long. The V segment lost 6 bases and the J segment 10 bases; nucleotides outside the gene matches: 19. CDR3 sequence reads: CASTHYRTGGSRSPLHF. Written as DNA, the CDR3 is TGTGCCAGCACCCACTATCGGACAGGAGGGTCTCGATCACCCCTCCACTTT.

V is TRBV6-2 or TRBV6-3 and J is TRBJ2-3, with TRBD2 matching 7 bases. The CDR3 has 15 amino acids. The J segment lost 2 bases and the V segment lost 5 bases, leaving 7 bases of the junction unmatched. Germline lookup yields CDR1 MNHEY and CDR2 SVGEGT. The CDR3 sequence: CASSPLGGVTDTQYF. In DNA, the CDR3 is TGTGCCAGCAGTCCCTTGGGGGGGGTCACAGATACGCAGTATTTT.

The genes are TRBV7-9 and TRBJ1-5, with unresolved D. Trimming removed 5 bases from V and 3 bases from J, with 5 bases in between. Germline V gives CDR1 SEHNR, CDR2 FQNEAQ (reference sequence). This CDR3 comprises 12 residues. In DNA form, the CDR3 reads TGTGCCAGCAGCCGCTACAATCAGCCCCAGCATTTT. Residues: CASSRYNQPQHF.

The chain carries TRBV27 and TRBJ2-3, with 13 nucleotides matching TRBD2. Germline-derived CDR1 and CDR2 are MNHEY and SMNVEV (reference sequence). V lost 7 bases, J lost 3 bases, and 7 bases stayed unmatched. CDR3 length: 16 residues. The CDR3: CASTELAGGGTDTQYF. CDR3 nucleotide sequence: TGTGCCAGCACGGAACTAGCGGGAGGGGGGACAGATACGCAGTATTTT.

The chain combines TRBV2 with TRBJ2-1, with 9 nucleotides matching TRBD1. CDR1 is SNHLY and CDR2 is FYNNEI in the germline V gene. The CDR3 length is 17 residues. Losses at the gene ends were 5 bases for V and 3 bases for J; bases not matched to a gene: 11. CDR3 protein: CASSSYTGGGGYNEQFF. The CDR3 nucleotides read TGTGCCAGCAGTTCCTATACAGGGGGCGGGGGCTACAATGAGCAGTTCTTC.

This chain links TRBV19 with TRBJ1-5; D remains ambiguous. Trimming removed 4 bases at V and 4 bases at J, with 5 bases between. CDR3 length equals 12 residues. Germline V gene data show CDR1 as LNHDA and CDR2 as SQIVND (reference sequence). CDR3 nucleotide sequence: TGTGCCAGTAGTACCCTAAATCAGCCCCAGCATTTT. This gives the protein CASSTLNQPQHF.

The chain links TRBV15 to TRBJ1-4; the D is unclear. The CDR3 contains 14 residues. The V end was cut by 1 base, the J end by 10 bases, with 13 bases between. CDR1 is LNHNV, CDR2 YYDKDF, per germline (reference sequence). This CDR3 reads CATSRASGEAKLFF. In DNA, the CDR3 is TGTGCCACCAGCAGAGCGTCTGGTGAAGCAAAACTGTTTTTT. Full variable domain (outside the CDR3, taken from reference TRBV15 and TRBJ1-4): DAMVIQNPRYQVTQFGKPVTLSCSQTLNHNVMYWYQQKSSQAPKLLFHYYDKDFNNEADTPDNFQSRRPNTSFCFLDIRSPGLGDTAMYLCATSRASGEAKLFFGSGTQLSVL.